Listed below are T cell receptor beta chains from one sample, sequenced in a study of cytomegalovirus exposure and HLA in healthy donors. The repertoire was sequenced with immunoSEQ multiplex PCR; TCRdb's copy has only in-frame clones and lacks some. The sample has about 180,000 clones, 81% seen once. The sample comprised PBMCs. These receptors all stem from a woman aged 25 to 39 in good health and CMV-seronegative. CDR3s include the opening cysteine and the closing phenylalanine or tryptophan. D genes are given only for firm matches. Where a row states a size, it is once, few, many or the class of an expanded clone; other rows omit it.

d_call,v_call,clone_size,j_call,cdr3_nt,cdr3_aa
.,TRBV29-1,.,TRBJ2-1,TGCAGCGTCATACAGGGAGGGACCTACAATGAGCAGTTCTTC,CSVIQGGTYNEQFF
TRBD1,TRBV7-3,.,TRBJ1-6,TGTGCCAGCAGCCAACAGGGACAGGGGAATAATTCACCCCTCCACTTT,CASSQQGQGNNSPLHF
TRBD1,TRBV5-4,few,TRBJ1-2,TGTGCCAGCAGCTTCGACAGGGGGGACTATGGCTACACCTTC,CASSFDRGDYGYTF
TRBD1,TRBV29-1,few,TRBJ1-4,TGCAGCGTTGAACGATATTTTCAGGGACAGGTCAATGAAAAACTGTTTTTT,CSVERYFQGQVNEKLFF
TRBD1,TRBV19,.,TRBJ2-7,TGTGCCAGTAGTTTTGAGGACAGGGGACCCTACGAGCAGTACTTC,CASSFEDRGPYEQYF
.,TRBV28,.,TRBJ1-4,TGTGCCAGCAGTTTCCACGGGGCAACTAATGAAAAACTGTTTTTT,CASSFHGATNEKLFF
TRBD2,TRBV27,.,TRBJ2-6,TGTGCCAGCAGTTTGGGGAGGGCGGGGGCCAACGTCCTGACTTTC,CASSLGRAGANVLTF
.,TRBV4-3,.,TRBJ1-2,TGCGCCAGCAGCCAAGATAGTGAGGGAAGCTATGGCTACACCTTC,CASSQDSEGSYGYTF
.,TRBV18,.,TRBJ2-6,TGTGCCAGCTCACCACTTGGGTTAGGCTCTGGGGCCAACGGCCTGACTTTC,CASSPLGLGSGANGLTF
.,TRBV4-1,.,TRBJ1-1,TGCGCCAGCAGCCAAAGGGGGGGTAACACTGAAGCTTTCTTT,CASSQRGGNTEAFF
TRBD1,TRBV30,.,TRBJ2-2,TGTGCCTGGAGAGACCTCATACGACAGGGAGAAACCGGGGAGCTGTTTTTT,CAWRDLIRQGETGELFF
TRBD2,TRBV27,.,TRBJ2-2,TGTGCCAGCAGTCCCTCTAGCGGGAGGGACACCGGGGAGCTGTTTTTT,CASSPSSGRDTGELFF
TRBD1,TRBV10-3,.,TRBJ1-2,TGTGCCATCAGTGAAACAGGGGGCGCTGGCTACACCTTC,CAISETGGAGYTF
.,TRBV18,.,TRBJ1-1,TGTGCCAGCTCACCACCCAGCGGGGGGACTGAAGCTTTCTTT,CASSPPSGGTEAFF
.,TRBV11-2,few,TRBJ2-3,TGTGCCAGCAGCCCGCTAGTTGGGGGGGGCCCCTCCGATACGCAGTATTTT,CASSPLVGGGPSDTQYF
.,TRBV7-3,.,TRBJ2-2,TGTGCCAGCAGCTTTCAGGTCAACACCGGGGAGCTGTTTTTT,CASSFQVNTGELFF
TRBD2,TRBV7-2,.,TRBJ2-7,TGTGCCAGCAGCTTACGACTAGCGGGGGGGCTCTACGAGCAGTACTTC,CASSLRLAGGLYEQYF